The clone carrying this T cell receptor beta chain was observed a few times. With 7 bases removed from V and 4 bases from J, the gap between germline ends came to 11 bases. Per the germline V gene, CDR1 is SGHDT and CDR2 is YYEEEE. The CDR3 has 13 amino acids. The data were obtained in a study of blood T cell repertoires in COVID-19. Study background: Whether acute or convalescent, the COVID-19 samples came from the United States, Italy and Spain. Sources were T cells, B-cell-depleted T cells, or PBMCs; the material itself was cDNA or gDNA.

Original processing methods: The authors estimated nucleated cell counts from reference gene primer amplification. Clones were read by immunoSEQ multiplex PCR, and TCRdb kept only the in-frame ones, dropping some. The V and J calls and clone size were taken over from that table, and D and trimming were inferred from the DNA. The table shows tens of thousands of clones, with around 78% occurring only once. The sequenced sample was peripheral blood. This TCR came from a human donor in a cohort sampled during active COVID-19. The gene calls are TRBV5-6 and TRBJ1-4, with no clear D. The CDR3 region is CASLTRSNEKLFF. DNA of the CDR3: TGTGCCAGCCTCACGCGGAGTAATGAAAAACTGTTTTTT.